Listed below are T cell receptor beta chains from one sample, sequenced in a study of T cell repertoires in cytomegalovirus infection. MiXCR was run by TCRdb on the reads, yielding one entry per CDR3 protein. The table has fewer than 250,000 distinct CDR3 sequences, around an eighth seen once. Sequenced material: PBMCs. These receptors all stem from a human donor in good health (CMV status not recorded). Some clones in this sample may be carry-over from other donors' samples. CDR3s include the opening cysteine and the closing phenylalanine or tryptophan. A D gene is named only where the DNA matches it firmly. The size of a clone is reported for some rows only, either as once, few or many, or as a class for expanded clones.

d_call clone_size j_call v_call cdr3_nt cdr3_aa
TRBD1 . TRBJ2-5 TRBV29-1 TGCAGCGCCTACCGGACAGGAGAAGAGACCCAGTACTTC CSAYRTGEETQYF
. many TRBJ2-2 TRBV7-3 TGTGCCAGCAGCTTAACGTCCGTCGGGGAGCTGTTTTTT CASSLTSVGELFF
. few TRBJ1-1 TRBV28 TGTGCCAGCATTCCAGGGGAGACTGAAGCTTTCTTT CASIPGETEAFF
. few TRBJ1-2 TRBV29-1 TGCAGCGTTGAAGATCGGGGCACAGGGATCTATGGCTACACCTTC CSVEDRGTGIYGYTF
. many TRBJ1-1 TRBV7-9 TGTGCCAGCAGCTTAGGGAGGGGCTGGAACACTGAAGCTTTCTTT CASSLGRGWNTEAFF
TRBD2 many TRBJ2-7 TRBV28 TGTGCCAGCTCGTCCAATAGCGGGGGTCGAGGCGAGCAGTACTTC CASSSNSGGRGEQYF
TRBD2 . TRBJ2-7 TRBV20-1 TGCAGTGCTAGAGCTTCTAGCGGGACCTACGAGCAGTACTTC CSARASSGTYEQYF
TRBD1 . TRBJ1-3 TRBV5-1 TGCGCCAGCAGCTTGATGGGACAGGGCCCTGGAAACACCATATATTTT CASSLMGQGPGNTIYF
. many TRBJ1-6 TRBV27 TGTGCCAGCAGTCCCGGGGTCCGTAATTCACCCCTCCACTTT CASSPGVRNSPLHF
. few TRBJ2-2 TRBV14 TGTGCCAGCAGCCCTCTGGCCGCACAGAACACCGGGGAGCTGTTTTTT CASSPLAAQNTGELFF
. few TRBJ1-1 TRBV20-1 TGCAGTGCTAGACACAGTGAAGCTTTCTTT CSARHSEAFF
TRBD1 . TRBJ2-3 TRBV29-1 TGCAGCGTTGTAGGAAACAGGGGTGACACAGATACGCAGTATTTT CSVVGNRGDTDTQYF
. many TRBJ1-3 TRBV7-2 TGTGCCAGCAGCTTACAGGCCTCGTTTTCTGGAAACACCATATATTTT CASSLQASFSGNTIYF
. few TRBJ1-5 TRBV19 TGTGCCAGTAGCATGGAGGGCCCCCAGCATTTT CASSMEGPQHF
TRBD1 many TRBJ1-2 TRBV29-1 TGCAGCGTTGAATTGACCCGGGACAGGGGGCGCCAGTCTGGCTACACCTTC CSVELTRDRGRQSGYTF
. many TRBJ1-1 TRBV19 TGTGCCAGTAAGAAGCCGAATGAAGCTTTCTTT CASKKPNEAFF
. many TRBJ2-3 TRBV6-1 TGTGCCAGCAGTACCCCCAGGGCCCCTCGCACAGATACGCAGTATTTT CASSTPRAPRTDTQYF
. many TRBJ1-1 TRBV7-2 TGTGCCAGCAGCTTAGCCCCAACAGGGTTCGGGACTGAAGCTTTCTTT CASSLAPTGFGTEAFF
. many TRBJ1-1 TRBV7-2 TGTGCCAGCAGCTCCCCGGGGGGCGCGGTCGCAGCTTTCTTT CASSSPGGAVAAFF
TRBD1 many TRBJ2-7 TRBV7-2 TGTGCCAGCAGCTTAGGGACAGGGGGCTCCAAAACCTACGAGCAGTACTTC CASSLGTGGSKTYEQYF
TRBD2 many TRBJ2-1 TRBV7-2 TGTGCCAGCAGCTTAGACAGGCTAGCGGGCAATGAGCAGTTCTTC CASSLDRLAGNEQFF
TRBD2 few TRBJ2-7 TRBV28 TGTGCCAGCAAGGCGGGAGGGCCCTACGAGCAGTACTTC CASKAGGPYEQYF
. few TRBJ1-1 TRBV6-5 TGTGCCAGCAGGGGGGGAGTGAACACTGAAGCTTTCTTT CASRGGVNTEAFF
TRBD1 many TRBJ2-1 TRBV28 TGTGCCAGCAGTTTATGGGGGACAGGCCACAATGAGCAGTTCTTC CASSLWGTGHNEQFF
. few TRBJ2-3 TRBV29-1 TGCAGCGTTGAAGAAGGAACAGATACGCAGTATTTT CSVEEGTDTQYF
. few TRBJ1-1 TRBV5-6 TGTGCCAGCAGCTTGAGGAGACTGAAGAACACTGAAGCTTTCTTT CASSLRRLKNTEAFF
. few TRBJ1-5 TRBV19 TGTGCCAGTACCCCTTTAAAGAGCAATCAGCCCCAGCATTTT CASTPLKSNQPQHF
TRBD2 many TRBJ2-3 TRBV19 TGTGCCAGTAGTAGGACTAGCGGGAGGGCCGTAGATACGCAGTATTTT CASSRTSGRAVDTQYF
. many TRBJ2-2 TRBV12-3/TRBV12-4 TGTGCCAGCAGTTTAGACAGCCATTACACCGGGGAGCTGTTTTTT CASSLDSHYTGELFF